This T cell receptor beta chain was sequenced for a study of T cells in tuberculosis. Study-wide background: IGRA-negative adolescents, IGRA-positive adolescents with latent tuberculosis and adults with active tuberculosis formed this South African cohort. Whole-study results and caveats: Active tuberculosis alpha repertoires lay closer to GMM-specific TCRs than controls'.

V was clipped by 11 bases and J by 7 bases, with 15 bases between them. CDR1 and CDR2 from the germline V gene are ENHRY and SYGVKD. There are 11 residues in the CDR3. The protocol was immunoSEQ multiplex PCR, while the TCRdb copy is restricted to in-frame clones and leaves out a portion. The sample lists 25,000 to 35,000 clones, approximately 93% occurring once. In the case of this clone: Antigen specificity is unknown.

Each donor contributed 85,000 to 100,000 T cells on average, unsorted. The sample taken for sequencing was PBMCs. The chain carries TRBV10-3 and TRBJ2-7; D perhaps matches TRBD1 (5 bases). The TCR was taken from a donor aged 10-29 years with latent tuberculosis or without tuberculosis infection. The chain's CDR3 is CASKSQGEQYF. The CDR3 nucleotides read TGTGCCTCCAAATCGCAGGGAGAGCAGTACTTC.